The rows below give T cell receptor beta chains drawn from one sample of a study of T cell repertoires in cytomegalovirus infection. TCRdb analysed the reads with MiXCR anew, one entry per CDR3 protein. The sample records 900,000 to 950,000 distinct CDR3 sequences, roughly a third being singletons. Their recognized antigens are unknown. The material sequenced was cultured CD8+ T cells from PBMCs, taken from culture after CMV antigen stimulation. The receptors here all came from a human donor in good health (CMV status not recorded). Some clones in this sample may be carry-over from other donors' samples. The conserved cysteine and the conserved F or W are not part of the CDR3 here. Each record gives: clone size, V gene, CDR3 protein. Where a row states a size, it is once, few, many or the class of an expanded clone; other rows omit it.

>-|TRBV28
ASSLLYRGHGNTIY
>-|TRBV6-8
ASSYSIQPGHRNNEQF
>few|TRBV7-9
ASSHKGLAGGANTGELF
>few|TRBV12-3/TRBV12-4
ASSETTYSGNTIY
>once|TRBV9
ASSVGAGGPGEQF
>few|TRBV7-3
ASSLSGWRDYGYT
>few|TRBV7-9
ASSFFSGDYGYT
>many|TRBV7-6
ASSLGTGEEEQF
>many|TRBV6-6
ASSYLGGGYNEQF
>many|TRBV11-3
ASSPTGGSTEAF
>few|TRBV7-4
ASSNTETHGQPQH
>-|TRBV7-9
ASSLVALTSWDTDTQY
>few|TRBV6-6
ASRDGGFTDTQY
>-|TRBV7-2
ASSLAGEDISETQY
>-|TRBV29-1
SVLVAGSPFYEQY
>-|TRBV14
ASSQERIPGLGTPQY
>-|TRBV29-1
SVDGQGNTGELF
>-|TRBV6-2/TRBV6-3
ASSYSDNSPLH
>-|TRBV6-2/TRBV6-3
ASSQAPWTDSTDTQY
>-|TRBV9
ASSVEGTNEKLF
>few|TRBV27
ASSFGGYGTGELF
>-|TRBV15
ATRSLAEAF
>few|TRBV9
ASSVGGKGSYNEQF
>-|TRBV10-3
AIRIANTGELF
>-|TRBV7-9
ASSLETELSTDTQY
>-|TRBV6-1
ASSEDRTSGNTIY
>few|TRBV28
ASSLFGQRGGNEQF
>many|TRBV7-8
ASWSGVNEQF
>-|TRBV6-2/TRBV6-3
ASSYGGEHADTQY
>-|TRBV28
ASSRDRNQETQY
>-|TRBV10-3
AISDRGGLALGTDTQY
>-|TRBV6-2/TRBV6-3
ASSSLTRGTGELF
>many|TRBV12-3/TRBV12-4
ASSTGNTIY
>-|TRBV13
ASSPSRRGGRDTQY
>many|TRBV7-2
ASVGGEGWF
>-|TRBV7-9
ASSSTGKEGPQH
>few|TRBV27
ASSLERGDEKLF
>many|TRBV7-2
ASSLGPRAGALFGANVLT
>-|TRBV5-1
ASSLYWETQY
>few|TRBV18
ASSPGAFLLNEQF
>many|TRBV7-2
ASTRQGGLNEKLF
>-|TRBV6-1
ASNTGTGMRNEQF
>-|TRBV27
ASSSLAGGEKF
>many|TRBV4-2
ASSQLTDNSGANVLT
>few|TRBV2
ASSWEREHTDTQY
>-|TRBV7-2
ASSPLTGGPYNEQF
>-|TRBV6-5
ASNPTGEIYNEQF
>-|TRBV7-8
ASSSPGGLDQPQH
>few|TRBV27
ASSFASTATYGYT
>-|TRBV5-6
ASSRFGQRSYEQY
>few|TRBV4-3
ASSQGAGRTYEAF
>many|TRBV6-1
ASSVFGTNNEQF
>-|TRBV28
ASRGRQVKLISGANVLT
>many|TRBV7-2
ASSLEAVNTEAF
>-|TRBV7-6
ASSLGSTGRVTEAF
>few|TRBV7-9
ASSPRQGASIVKNIQY
>-|TRBV7-9
ASSLNHAARRGTEAF
>few|TRBV28
ASSYSRDREKVATDTQY
>-|TRBV27
ASSLGGGPVQPQH